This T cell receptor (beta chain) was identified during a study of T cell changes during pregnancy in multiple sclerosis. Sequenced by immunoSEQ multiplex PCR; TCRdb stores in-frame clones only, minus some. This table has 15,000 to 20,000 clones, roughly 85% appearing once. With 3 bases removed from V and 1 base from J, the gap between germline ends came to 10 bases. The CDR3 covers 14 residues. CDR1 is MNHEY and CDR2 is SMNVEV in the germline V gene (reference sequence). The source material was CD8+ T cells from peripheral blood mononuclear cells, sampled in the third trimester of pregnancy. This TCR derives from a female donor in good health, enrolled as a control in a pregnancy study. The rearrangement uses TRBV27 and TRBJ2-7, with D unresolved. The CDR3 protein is CASSFSDSSYEQYF. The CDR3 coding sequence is TGTGCCAGCAGTTTCAGCGACTCATCCTACGAGCAGTACTTC.